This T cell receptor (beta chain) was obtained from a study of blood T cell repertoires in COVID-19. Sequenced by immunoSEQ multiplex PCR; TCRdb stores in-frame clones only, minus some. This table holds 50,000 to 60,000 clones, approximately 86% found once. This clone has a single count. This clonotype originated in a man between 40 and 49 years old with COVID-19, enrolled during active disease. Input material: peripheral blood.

The chain's CDR3 is CASSQEWDRAKNNYGYTF. CDR3 nucleotide sequence: TGTGCCAGCAGCCAAGAGTGGGACAGGGCAAAAAATAACTATGGCTACACCTTC. The chain recombines TRBV14 with TRBJ1-2, with 9 nucleotides matching TRBD1. Germline assignment: CDR1 SGHDN and CDR2 FVKESK. Trimming removed 0 bases from V and 1 base from J; junction bases left unmatched: 9. The CDR3 loop spans 18 amino acids.